These 30 T cell receptor beta chains were all obtained from the same sample, sequenced in a study of identical twins. TCRdb re-called the 5' RACE reads with MiXCR, one entry per CDR3 protein. The sample has around 670,000 distinct CDR3 sequences; around 6% are singletons. Sequenced: naive T cells sorted from blood. These receptors all stem from a man aged 18 to 29 in good health.

This clonotype occurred many times. This chain connects TRBV5-1 to TRBJ2-1; 12 bases map to TRBD2. This CDR3 region has 16 residues. The V gene end was trimmed by 4 bases and the J gene end by 5 bases; junction bases not matched to a gene: 7. Germline lookup yields CDR1 SGHRS and CDR2 YFSETQ. The CDR3 DNA is TGCGCCAGCAGCGGATGGACTAGCGGGAAGGACAATGAGCAGTTCTTC. Protein: CASSGWTSGKDNEQFF.

This clonotype was seen repeatedly, ten times or more. The chain carries TRBV5-1 and TRBJ2-5; D gene unclear. Trimming left V 4 bases short and J 4 bases short, with 8 bases between. The CDR3 sequence is 12 residues long. CDR1 is SGHRS, CDR2 YFSETQ, per germline. The CDR3 protein is CASSQNRETQYF. The CDR3 region has the DNA TGCGCCAGCAGCCAGAACCGAGAGACCCAGTACTTC.

This clonotype was seen ten or more times. The genes are TRBV20-1 and TRBJ1-6; D is unclear. CDR1 DFQATT and CDR2 SNEGSKA come from the germline V gene (reference sequence). CDR3 size: 13 residues. Trimming pared 5 bases from V and 5 bases from J, leaving 10 bases between. CDR3 amino acids: CSAVKTDNSPLHF. For the CDR3, the DNA is TGCAGTGCTGTTAAGACGGATAATTCACCCCTCCACTTT.

Ten or more counts support this clonotype. One end of the junction varies from germline; a read error may be responsible. V usage is TRBV7-9 and J usage is TRBJ1-3; D not resolved. Germline V gives CDR1 SEHNR, CDR2 FQNEAQ (reference sequence). The CDR3 runs to 14 residues. The CDR3 DNA reads as TGCGCCAGCAGCTTGGCCGGGGCTGGAAACACCATATATTTT. As protein: CASSLAGAGNTIYF.

This clonotype was seen ten or more times. This sequence joins TRBV12-3 or TRBV12-4 and TRBJ2-1, with 16 bases fitting TRBD2. With 5 bases clipped from V and 7 bases from J, the junction kept 11 bases outside the gene matches. This CDR3 comprises 18 residues. The CDR3 region has the DNA TGTGCCAGCAGTCGGAAGGGACTAGCGGGAGGGCCAAGAAATGAGCAGTTCTTC. It encodes CASSRKGLAGGPRNEQFF.

V usage is TRBV7-8 and J usage is TRBJ2-7; TRBD1 matches at 8 bases. The CDR3 is 14 amino acids. From germline, CDR1 is SGHVS and CDR2 FQNEAQ. V lost 5 bases to trimming and J lost 5 bases; unmatched junction nucleotides: 8. The CDR3 here is CASSIGQGLNEQYF. The CDR3 DNA reads as TGTGCCAGCAGCATCGGACAGGGTCTCAACGAGCAGTACTTC.

In this sample, this clonotype turned up a few times. V is TRBV28 and J is TRBJ1-6; 7 nucleotides align to TRBD1. The CDR3 runs to 15 residues. Germline CDR1 MDHEN, CDR2 SYDVKM. Unmatched junction bases numbered 7, after V lost 6 bases and J lost 5 bases. This CDR3 is CASSPPTGHNSPLHF. As DNA, the CDR3 is TGTGCCAGCAGCCCCCCGACAGGGCATAATTCACCCCTCCACTTT.

This clonotype has only a few counts. The chain has TRBV7-6 and TRBJ2-1; D tentatively reads TRBD1 or TRBD2 (5 bases each). Trimming pared 5 bases from V and 0 bases from J, leaving 26 bases between. From germline, CDR1 is SGHVS and CDR2 FNYEAQ. The CDR3 extends over 20 amino acids. The CDR3 sequence: CASSTYVVTIRDPSYNEQFF. Here the CDR3 DNA reads TGTGCCAGCAGCACTTATGTTGTGACTATCCGGGACCCCTCCTACAATGAGCAGTTCTTC.

This rearrangement joins TRBV3-1 to TRBJ1-4; D is perhaps TRBD1 (5 bases). CDR1 LGHDT and CDR2 YNNKEL come from the germline V gene (reference sequence). The CDR3 has 16 residues. V was clipped by 0 bases and J by 8 bases, with 16 bases between them. CDR3 sequence: CASSQDLGGSKEKLFF. DNA of the CDR3: TGTGCCAGCAGCCAAGATCTGGGGGGATCAAAGGAAAAACTGTTTTTT.

There are many counts of this clonotype. This chain connects TRBV6-2 or TRBV6-3 to TRBJ2-7; 7 nucleotides align to TRBD2. Germline V gives CDR1 MNHEY, CDR2 SVGEGT. The CDR3 totals 13 residues. V lost 8 bases to trimming and J lost 2 bases; unmatched junction nucleotides: 6. The CDR3 DNA sequence: TGTGCCAGCCGCGGGAGCTCAACCTACGAGCAGTACTTC. This encodes CASRGSSTYEQYF.

This clonotype showed up many times. V usage is TRBV12-3 or TRBV12-4 and J usage is TRBJ1-6; D may be TRBD1 (5 bases). Trimming removed 4 bases at V and 6 bases at J, with 10 bases between. This CDR3 spans 14 amino acids. CDR3 DNA sequence: TGTGCCAGCAGTTGGGGGGGGTCTAATTCACCCCTCCACTTT. It codes for CASSWGGSNSPLHF.

This clonotype was observed a handful of times. The chain links TRBV28 to TRBJ2-7; maybe TRBD1 (6 bases). The ends were cut back, 4 bases at V and 0 bases at J, with 28 bases in the middle. The CDR3 has 20 residues. In germline, CDR1 is MDHEN, CDR2 SYDVKM. The chain's CDR3 is CASSSVGQSTPSTFSYEQYF. For the CDR3, the DNA is TGTGCCAGCAGTTCAGTAGGACAGTCCACCCCCAGTACCTTCTCCTACGAGCAGTACTTC.

The J gene is TRBJ2-7, the V gene TRBV12-3 or TRBV12-4, with a weak D call TRBD1 (5 bases). This CDR3 spans 13 amino acids. V shed 3 bases and J shed 2 bases, with 8 bases lying between them. CDR3 loop: CASSFDRTYEQYV. Written as DNA, the CDR3 is TGTGCCAGCAGTTTCGACAGAACCTACGAGCAGTACGTC.

The V gene is TRBV6-6, the J gene TRBJ2-7, with TRBD1 matching 7 bases. The germline CDR1 and CDR2 sequences are MNHNY and SVGAGI (reference sequence). Losses at the gene ends were 6 bases for V and 6 bases for J; bases not matched to a gene: 8. This CDR3 has 13 residues. As DNA, the CDR3 is TGTGCCAGCAGAGAGTCGGCAGGGGGCGAGCAGTACGTC. This codes for CASRESAGGEQYV.

This clonotype occurred a few times. The CDR3 coding sequence is TGCAGTGCTATTTCCTCGTCCGGCAGCAATCAGCCCCAGCATTTT. It yields the protein CSAISSSGSNQPQHF. The chain combines TRBV20-1 with TRBJ1-5; D is unresolved. Germline loops: CDR1 DFQATT, CDR2 SNEGSKA (reference sequence). V gave up 4 bases and J gave up 1 base, with 14 bases separating them. This CDR3 has 15 amino acids.

This clonotype was detected only a few times. The chain uses TRBV6-2 or TRBV6-3 and TRBJ2-7; 10 positions match TRBD1. Germline loops: CDR1 MNHEY, CDR2 SVGEGT. Trimming at V came to 6 bases and at J to 6 bases, leaving 14 bases not matched to a gene. The CDR3 extends over 16 amino acids. The CDR3 bases are TGTGCCAGCAGAAAACACCGGGACAGGGGATGGGCCGAGCAGTACTTC. Translation: CASRKHRDRGWAEQYF.

The CDR3 protein is CASSIVAGASYNEQFF. CDR3 sequence (DNA): TGTGCCAGTAGTATAGTTGCGGGGGCCTCCTACAATGAGCAGTTCTTC. The chain recombines TRBV19 with TRBJ2-1, with D tentatively TRBD2 (7 bases). This CDR3 has 16 amino acids. Per germline, CDR1 LNHDA and CDR2 SQIVND (reference sequence). V lost 1 base and J 0 bases, leaving 10 bases between the germline ends.

This clonotype has at least ten counts. This chain connects TRBV29-1 to TRBJ2-7, with 8 bases identical to TRBD2. The CDR3 has 13 amino acids. Germline CDR1 SQVTM, CDR2 ANQGSEA. With 7 bases clipped from V and 0 bases from J, the junction kept 5 bases outside the gene matches. The CDR3 coding sequence is TGCAGCGCTATTAGCGGGACCTCCTACGAGCAGTACGTC. This gives the protein CSAISGTSYEQYV.

This clonotype has ten or more counts. The V gene is TRBV5-1, the J gene TRBJ1-1; D may be TRBD1 (5 bases). V lost 5 bases and J 1 base, leaving 15 bases between the germline ends. CDR3 size: 15 residues. CDR1 and CDR2 from the germline V gene are SGHRS and YFSETQ. CDR3 amino acids: CASRDPGTGNTEAFF. In DNA, the CDR3 is TGCGCCAGCAGAGATCCGGGGACCGGGAACACTGAAGCTTTCTTT.

This clonotype came up many times. The chain has TRBV4-3 and TRBJ1-1; D may be TRBD1 (5 bases). From germline, CDR1 is LGHNA and CDR2 YSLEER. The CDR3 spans 13 residues. V was shortened by 3 bases and J by 7 bases, with 12 bases between the two germline ends. The CDR3 loop is CASSQVRDLEAFF. CDR3 nucleotides: TGCGCCAGCAGCCAGGTCCGGGACCTTGAAGCTTTCTTT.

This clonotype occurred many times. The CDR3 DNA sequence: TGTGCCACCAGCAGAGATCTTCAAATGGCAGAGACCCAGTACTTC. Its protein product is CATSRDLQMAETQYF. The chain uses TRBV15 and TRBJ2-5, with D uncertain. CDR3 length: 15 amino acids. V gave up 0 bases and J gave up 4 bases, with 12 bases separating them. Germline V gene sequence: CDR1 LNHNV, CDR2 YYDKDF (reference sequence).

This clonotype was recorded at least ten times. This chain connects TRBV25-1 to TRBJ1-1, with TRBD1 matching over 8 bases. CDR3 length equals 13 residues. Trimming cost V 5 bases and J 9 bases; bases outside gene matches: 8. Looked up from germline, CDR1 is MGHDK and CDR2 is SYGVNS. CDR3 in amino acids: CASSTTGTGKAFF. The CDR3, as DNA: TGTGCCAGCAGTACAACCGGGACAGGCAAAGCTTTCTTT.

The V call is TRBV6-6, the J call TRBJ2-1, with unresolved D. Trimming pared 8 bases from V and 5 bases from J, leaving 13 bases between. Germline V gene data show CDR1 as MNHNY and CDR2 as SVGAGI (reference sequence). CDR3 size: 13 residues. CDR3 nucleotides: TGTGCCAGCGCGCCCCGGGCTAACAATGAGCAGTTCTTC. This sequence encodes CASAPRANNEQFF.

This clonotype was counted at least ten times. The chain couples TRBV20-1 to TRBJ1-6, with D unresolved. Per the germline V gene, CDR1 is DFQATT and CDR2 is SNEGSKA (reference sequence). Trimming took off 0 bases at V and 7 bases at J, with 10 bases between the two ends. The CDR3 contains 14 residues. This CDR3 is CSARDYTRNSPLHF. DNA of the CDR3: TGCAGTGCTAGAGATTATACGAGAAATTCACCCCTCCACTTT.

This clonotype was counted only a few times. The chain employs TRBV4-1 and TRBJ2-3; D remains unclear. V was clipped by 3 bases and J by 0 bases, with 10 bases between them. This CDR3 spans 15 amino acids. The germline V gene encodes CDR1 MGHRA and CDR2 YSYEKL. The CDR3 loop reads CASSHAGLSTDTQYF. The CDR3, as DNA: TGCGCCAGCAGCCATGCAGGCCTTAGCACAGATACGCAGTATTTT.

This clonotype was picked up many times. The V and J genes are TRBV2 and TRBJ2-4; 10 bases line up with TRBD1. The germline V gene encodes CDR1 SNHLY and CDR2 FYNNEI. J lost 5 bases, V lost 7 bases, and 5 bases had no gene match. CDR3 size: 14 residues. CDR3 sequence (DNA): TGTGCCAGCACCCCAGGGACAGGGGAAAACATTCAGTACTTC. As protein: CASTPGTGENIQYF.

About this clonotype itself: The final CDR3 position lacks the conserved phenylalanine or tryptophan, pointing to a likely read error. Because the CDR3's place on the DNA is in doubt, the DNA is left out and the CDR3 is given as listed by TCRdb. This sequence joins TRBV5-1 and TRBJ2-7; no DNA check was done on the table's D call, TRBD2. The CDR3 is 14 amino acids long, termini counted. The germline gives CDR1 SGHRS, CDR2 YFSETQ. The CDR3 loop is CASSLSPEAGGPNL.

This clonotype was seen at least ten times. The chain links TRBV15 to TRBJ2-5; TRBD2 aligns across 10 bases. The CDR3 length is 14 residues. Trimming removed 5 bases from V and 5 bases from J; junction bases left unmatched: 5. Per germline, CDR1 LNHNV and CDR2 YYDKDF (reference sequence). For the CDR3, the DNA is TGTGCCACCAGCTCTAGCGGGGGAACTGAGACCCAGTACTTC. Translation: CATSSSGGTETQYF.

This clonotype was seen only a few times. This sequence joins TRBV24-1 and TRBJ2-5; 7 bases match TRBD1. The CDR3 spans 17 residues. Trimming removed 3 bases from V and 1 base from J; junction bases left unmatched: 10. Germline V gene data show CDR1 as KGHDR and CDR2 as SFDVKD. CDR3 protein: CATSDPGQVFSQETQYF. The DNA of the CDR3 is TGTGCCACCAGTGATCCAGGACAGGTTTTTAGCCAAGAGACCCAGTACTTC.

Only a few counts were recorded for this clonotype. This chain uses TRBV29-1 with TRBJ2-1, with D perhaps TRBD2 (6 bases). Germline CDR1 is SQVTM and CDR2 is ANQGSEA. V was clipped by 3 bases and J by 8 bases, with 14 bases between them. The CDR3 spans 13 residues. CDR3 coding DNA: TGCAGCGTTGATTTAGACGGGGGATATGAGCAGTTCTTC. Translated: CSVDLDGGYEQFF.